The 14 T cell receptor beta chains listed next were all sequenced from one sample in a study of shared clonotypes between healthy human individuals. The repertoire was sequenced with immunoSEQ multiplex PCR; TCRdb's copy has only in-frame clones and lacks some. Of around 980,000 clones in the sample, about four fifths are singletons; the top ten hold under 0.8%. The specimen sequenced was memory CD4+ T cells from PBMCs. Noted subset: CD45RA-negative fraction. The receptors shown here come from a man between 18 and 35 years old in good health. Some clones in this sample may be carry-over from other donors' samples.

There are a few counts of this clone. J is TRBJ2-3 and V is TRBV7-9; possible D gene TRBD2, 7 bases. The germline V and J ends were trimmed by 7 bases and 2 bases, with 16 bases remaining between them. The CDR3 totals 15 residues. The germline V gene encodes CDR1 SEHNR and CDR2 FQNEAQ (reference sequence). CDR3 nucleotide sequence: TGTGCCAGCACGCCAAGGGGGGGTGACACAGATACGCAGTATTTT. Amino acid sequence: CASTPRGGDTDTQYF.

The chain employs TRBV6-5 and TRBJ2-3, with 8 bases aligning to TRBD2. Germline CDR1 is MNHEY and CDR2 is SVGAGI. The CDR3 consists of 13 residues. V lost 5 bases to trimming and J lost 9 bases; unmatched junction nucleotides: 7. CDR3 loop: CASSPPGGGTQYF. CDR3 DNA sequence: TGTGCCAGCAGTCCCCCGGGGGGGGGAACGCAGTATTTT.

Details on this clone: The same CDR3 also results from other DNA sequences found in this sample. The chain links TRBV5-1 to TRBJ1-4, with 8 bases fitting TRBD1. Trimming at V came to 4 bases and at J to 2 bases, leaving 1 base not matched to a gene. CDR3 length: 14 residues. In germline, CDR1 is SGHRS, CDR2 YFSETQ. CDR3 amino acids: CASSQGATNEKLFF. The DNA of the CDR3 is TGCGCCAGCAGCCAGGGGGCGACTAATGAAAAACTGTTTTTT.

The J gene is TRBJ2-5, the V gene TRBV6-6; 8 bases match TRBD1. CDR3 length equals 14 residues. V lost 4 bases and J lost 5; bases outside the gene matches: 6. The germline CDR1 and CDR2 sequences are MNHNY and SVGAGI (reference sequence). CDR3 residues: CASSSAGGGETQYF. The DNA of the CDR3 is TGTGCCAGCAGTTCGGCAGGGGGCGGTGAGACCCAGTACTTC.

At least ten counts were recorded for this clone. The chain links TRBV25-1 to TRBJ2-5, with TRBD2 matching over 8 bases. CDR3 length: 17 amino acids. The V gene's germline CDR1 is MGHDK and CDR2 SYGVNS. V lost 2 bases to trimming and J lost 5 bases; unmatched junction nucleotides: 13. This CDR3 reads CASSERPGGPRFETQYF. As DNA, the CDR3 is TGTGCCAGCAGTGAAAGGCCGGGAGGGCCCCGTTTTGAGACCCAGTACTTC.

The chain uses TRBV7-2 and TRBJ2-5; TRBD2 aligns across 10 bases. Trimming cost V 2 bases and J 5 bases; bases outside gene matches: 5. Germline assignment: CDR1 SGHTA and CDR2 FQGNSA. The CDR3 extends over 15 amino acids. For the CDR3, the DNA is TGTGCCAGCAGCTTATCCCTAGCGGGAGTGGAGACCCAGTACTTC. It codes for CASSLSLAGVETQYF.

The V gene is TRBV27, the J gene TRBJ2-1; TRBD2 agrees at 9 bases. Unmatched junction bases numbered 8, after V lost 10 bases and J lost 4 bases. The CDR3 contains 14 residues. Germline lookup yields CDR1 MNHEY and CDR2 SMNVEV (reference sequence). The CDR3 nucleotides read TGTGCCACCAACCTAGCGGGAAAGTACAATGAGCAGTTCTTC. Amino acids: CATNLAGKYNEQFF.

The chain joins TRBV29-1 to TRBJ2-1; 7 positions match TRBD1. The ends lost 7 bases at V and 12 bases at J; junction bases unmatched: 6. Germline-derived CDR1 and CDR2 are SQVTM and ANQGSEA. The CDR3 loop spans 10 amino acids. The CDR3 coding sequence is TGCAGCGGGCACGGGACAGTGCAGTTCTTC. Protein product: CSGHGTVQFF.

The CDR3 here is CASSSGTSLEQYF. The CDR3 nucleotides read TGTGCCAGCAGCTCCGGGACTTCCCTGGAGCAGTACTTC. V usage is TRBV5-5 and J usage is TRBJ2-7, with D tentatively TRBD2 (6 bases). Trimming shortened V by 3 bases and J by 7 bases, and 14 bases separated the two germline ends. CDR1 is SGHKS and CDR2 is YYEKEE in the germline V gene (reference sequence). The CDR3 covers 13 residues.

V is TRBV4-2 and J is TRBJ2-1; 10 bases align to TRBD2. The CDR3 consists of 16 residues. The trim removed 3 bases at V and 4 bases at J, leaving 6 bases unmatched. Germline loops: CDR1 LGHNA, CDR2 YNFKEQ. This CDR3 is CASSHATSGNYNEQFF. The CDR3 DNA sequence: TGTGCCAGCAGCCATGCCACTAGCGGGAATTACAATGAGCAGTTCTTC.

The chain combines TRBV5-1 with TRBJ2-7; D may be TRBD1 (5 bases). CDR1 and CDR2 from the germline V gene are SGHRS and YFSETQ. The V and J ends lost 6 bases and 6 bases respectively, with 16 bases between them. The CDR3 totals 13 residues. CDR3 region: CASKRGPEAEQYF. The CDR3 DNA reads as TGCGCCAGCAAAAGGGGCCCGGAAGCCGAGCAGTACTTC.

The table lists this clone with a count of one. The chain links TRBV9 to TRBJ1-1; 9 bases fit TRBD1. The CDR3 covers 14 residues. Germline V lookup: CDR1 SGDLS, CDR2 YYNGEE. Trimming took 2 bases from V and 7 from J; bases not matched to a gene: 6. The CDR3 sequence: CASSVGTGSIEAFF. As DNA, the CDR3 is TGTGCCAGCAGCGTCGGGACAGGGTCAATTGAAGCTTTCTTT.

This clone showed up just a few times. The chain employs TRBV5-6 and TRBJ1-2; D might be TRBD1 (5 bases). CDR3 size: 14 residues. The V end was cut by 0 bases, the J end by 7 bases, with 13 bases between. CDR1 and CDR2 (germline): SGHDT, YYEEEE. CDR3 in amino acids: CASSLGTGRSGYTF. In DNA, the CDR3 is TGTGCCAGCAGCTTGGGTACAGGCAGGAGTGGCTACACCTTC.

This clone was seen only once. This sequence joins TRBV5-1 and TRBJ2-1; possibly TRBD1 or TRBD2 for D (5 bases each). The CDR3 is 14 residues long. The germline gives CDR1 SGHRS, CDR2 YFSETQ. V dropped 2 bases and J dropped 8 bases, with 14 bases sitting between them. This chain's CDR3 is CASSLEGLRDEQFF. CDR3 nucleotide sequence: TGCGCCAGCAGCTTAGAGGGGTTAAGGGATGAGCAGTTCTTC.